A selection of T cell receptor beta chains follows, all from one sample in a study of T cells after yellow fever vaccination. TCRdb itself ran the 5' RACE reads through MiXCR, one entry per CDR3 protein. The table records 350,000 or so distinct CDR3 sequences, 7% to 10% of them present only once. This material consisted of PBMCs, taken around 45 days after the first yellow fever vaccination. All receptors derive from a man in his late teens or twenties who received the YFV17D yellow fever vaccine. CDR3s include the opening cysteine and the closing phenylalanine or tryptophan. D genes are given only for firm matches. Rows give clone size only sometimes, using once, few, many, or a class for an expanded clone.

TRBV7-9,NA,TRBJ2-7,few,TGTGCCAGCAGCCCCCAAAACAGGCCCTACGAGCAGTACTTC,CASSPQNRPYEQYF
TRBV7-9,NA,TRBJ1-1,many,TGTGCCAGCAGCTTCGAAAGGCTGACTGAAGCTTTCTTT,CASSFERLTEAFF
TRBV5-1,NA,TRBJ2-1,NA,TGCGCCAGCAGCGGGAGCGGCTCAGACAGCTCCTACAATGAGCAGTTCTTC,CASSGSGSDSSYNEQFF
TRBV12-3/TRBV12-4,TRBD2,TRBJ2-3,few,TGTGCCAGCAGTCCCCAGCTAGCGGTGGGAGATACGCAGTATTTT,CASSPQLAVGDTQYF
TRBV18,NA,TRBJ1-6,few,TGTGCCAGCTCACCCACCACGGAATCACCCCTCCACTTT,CASSPTTESPLHF
TRBV10-3,NA,TRBJ2-1,few,TGTGCCATCAGTGATGGTAGCGGATTATTTAATGAGCAGTTCTTC,CAISDGSGLFNEQFF
TRBV7-2,NA,TRBJ1-2,once,TGTGCCAGCAGCCTCGTCGTAGGCAACTATGGCTACACCTTC,CASSLVVGNYGYTF
TRBV5-1,NA,TRBJ2-3,NA,TGCGCCAGCAGCTTGCTACAGGGTTCAGATACGCAGTATTTT,CASSLLQGSDTQYF
TRBV6-2/TRBV6-3,TRBD2,TRBJ2-5,few,TGTGCCAGCGTTAATGCGGGGGATCAAGAGACCCAGTACTTC,CASVNAGDQETQYF
TRBV10-3,NA,TRBJ1-3,NA,TGTGCCATCAGGGACTCAAGCTCTGGAAACACCATATATTTT,CAIRDSSSGNTIYF
TRBV10-3,NA,TRBJ1-5,NA,TGTGCCATCAGCTCCGCCGGGGGGGTGGGGAGCAATCAGCCCCAGCATTTT,CAISSAGGVGSNQPQHF
TRBV5-1,NA,TRBJ1-1,few,TGCGCCAGCAGCCGAGCGGGGATGGAGACTGAAGCTTTCTTT,CASSRAGMETEAFF
TRBV7-9,NA,TRBJ1-3,NA,TGTGCCAGCAGCCCACCAAGAGGGGGCTCTGGAAACACCATATATTTT,CASSPPRGGSGNTIYF
TRBV28,NA,TRBJ2-1,few,TGTGCCAGCAGCCTACGTGATGGGGGGGCGAAGGGGCAGTTCTTC,CASSLRDGGAKGQFF
TRBV29-1,NA,TRBJ2-1,few,TGCAGCGTTGAACCCCGCGGCCTTCACAATGAGCAGTTCTTC,CSVEPRGLHNEQFF
TRBV5-1,NA,TRBJ2-5,NA,TGCGCCAGCAGCAGCGGGACAGTCCAAGAGATCCAGTACTTC,CASSSGTVQEIQYF
TRBV20-1,TRBD2,TRBJ2-3,few,TGCAGTGCTAGAGTCGGCGGGGGGGCAGATACGCAGTATTTT,CSARVGGGADTQYF
TRBV28,NA,TRBJ1-3,few,TGTGCCAGCGTACCAGGGTTGGCGGGAAACACCATATATTTT,CASVPGLAGNTIYF
TRBV10-2,NA,TRBJ1-4,NA,TGCGCCAGCAGTGCAGGCAGACTCTCGCGGGGGAGTTTGTCTAATGAAAAACTGTTTTTT,CASSAGRLSRGSLSNEKLFF
TRBV4-1,NA,TRBJ2-1,NA,TGCGCCAACGCCTATTCGGGGCAGAGCTCCTACAATGAGCAGTTCTTC,CANAYSGQSSYNEQFF
TRBV5-1,TRBD1,TRBJ2-7,NA,TGCGCCAGCAGCTTGGTGGGACAGACGTACTACGAGCAGTACTTC,CASSLVGQTYYEQYF
TRBV5-1,NA,TRBJ2-3,many,TGCGCCAGCAGCTTGGATCGAGATACGCAGTATTTT,CASSLDRDTQYF
TRBV6-1,NA,TRBJ1-1,NA,TGTGCCAGCAGTCAACGGGACCGGACTGAAGCTTTCTTT,CASSQRDRTEAFF
TRBV4-1,TRBD2,TRBJ2-1,NA,TGCGCCAGCCGCCAAGACCAACTAGCGGGGTTTTCCTACAATGAGCAGTTCTTC,CASRQDQLAGFSYNEQFF
TRBV5-1,NA,TRBJ1-5,few,TGCGCCAGCCGTCAGGGTGTTGATCAGCCCCAGCATTTT,CASRQGVDQPQHF
TRBV6-1,NA,TRBJ1-2,few,TGTGCCAGCAGTGAAGCCATCCCGGAGTATGGCTACACCTTC,CASSEAIPEYGYTF
TRBV4-1,NA,TRBJ2-7,NA,TGCGCCAGCAGCCAACCCCCTGGTCGGGCTTTGGGTGGGCCGGTCAATGAGCAGTACTTC,CASSQPPGRALGGPVNEQYF
TRBV5-1,TRBD1,TRBJ1-1,many,TGCGCCAGCAGCTTGGTTTCACAGGGGGCCATGAACACTGAAGCTTTCTTT,CASSLVSQGAMNTEAFF
TRBV3-1,NA,TRBJ2-7,many,TGTGCCAGCAGCCAGTACACAGCCTCCTACGAGCAGTACTTC,CASSQYTASYEQYF
TRBV9,TRBD1,TRBJ2-3,NA,TGTGCCAGCAGCCCCCACGGACAGGGTGGGACAGATACGCAGTATTTT,CASSPHGQGGTDTQYF
TRBV4-1,NA,TRBJ2-4,NA,TGCGCCAGCAGCCAAGATCCGACAGAGCTAGCCAAAAACATTCAGTACTTC,CASSQDPTELAKNIQYF
TRBV29-1,NA,TRBJ2-5,NA,TGCAGCGTTGAAGGGGGTAAAGAGACCCAGTACTTC,CSVEGGKETQYF
TRBV7-2,TRBD2,TRBJ2-5,few,TGTGCCAGCACCCGGAATGGGCGGGGGGCTGAGACCCAGTACTTC,CASTRNGRGAETQYF
TRBV28,NA,TRBJ1-5,NA,TGTGCCAGCAGTTCTCGCGGGCGGCCCCAGCATTTT,CASSSRGRPQHF
TRBV15,NA,TRBJ1-5,few,TGTGCCACCAGCAGGACGTCAGCGGCCCAGCATTTT,CATSRTSAAQHF
TRBV3-1,NA,TRBJ1-3,NA,TGTGCCAGCACCGAGTGGGAAAAGGACGATAACACCATATATTTT,CASTEWEKDDNTIYF
TRBV30,NA,TRBJ1-1,few,TGTGCCTGGAGTTTACAGTTGAACACTGAAGCTTTCTTT,CAWSLQLNTEAFF
TRBV9,NA,TRBJ2-3,few,TGTGCCAGCAGCGCTAAGGGGGGGGAGTTTGATACGCAGTATTTT,CASSAKGGEFDTQYF
TRBV29-1,NA,TRBJ1-2,NA,TGCAGCGTTGGTCCACAAGAGAATGGCTACACCTTC,CSVGPQENGYTF
TRBV9,TRBD1,TRBJ1-6,NA,TGTGCCAGCAGCGCCGCAGGGGGCCGCTCACCCCTCCACTTT,CASSAAGGRSPLHF
TRBV28,NA,TRBJ1-2,many,TGTGCCAGCATGTTAACAGAAGTAGGCTATGGCTACACCTTC,CASMLTEVGYGYTF
TRBV7-2,TRBD2,TRBJ2-1,few,TGTGCCAGCAGCTTTAGCGGGGGGCAGGGGGAGCAGTTCTTC,CASSFSGGQGEQFF
TRBV9,TRBD1,TRBJ2-2,NA,TGTGCCAGCAGCGTAGAAGTCGGGACAGACACCGGGGAGCTGTTTTTT,CASSVEVGTDTGELFF
TRBV6-5,NA,TRBJ2-2,many,TGTGCCAGCAGTTACTCAGCCCGAACAGGGCCCGGGGAGCTGTTTTTT,CASSYSARTGPGELFF
TRBV29-1,TRBD1,TRBJ2-7,NA,TGCAGCGTTGAAGTTGGGACAGAGTCCTACGAGCAGTACTTC,CSVEVGTESYEQYF
TRBV28,TRBD2,TRBJ2-1,many,TGTGCCAGCAGTCGGGGCGGGGGCTCCTACAATGAGCAGTTCTTC,CASSRGGGSYNEQFF
TRBV5-4,NA,TRBJ2-3,few,TGTGCCAGCAGCTTGCAGGGTCCCGCAGATACGCAGTATTTT,CASSLQGPADTQYF
TRBV4-1,NA,TRBJ2-2,NA,TGCGCCAGCAGCCAAGATGGTGGGGGGGCTAGCACCGGGGAGCTGTTTTTT,CASSQDGGGASTGELFF
TRBV15,NA,TRBJ1-1,NA,TGTGCCACCAGCAGAGAGGGGGCGATGAACACTGAAGCTTTCTTT,CATSREGAMNTEAFF
TRBV5-1,NA,TRBJ2-3,few,TGCGCCAGCAGCTTGAATGGCGACCGAAGGGGCACAGATACGCAGTATTTT,CASSLNGDRRGTDTQYF
TRBV5-1,NA,TRBJ2-3,few,TGCGCCAGCAGCTTGGTGACGCAGACAGATACGCAGTATTTT,CASSLVTQTDTQYF
TRBV19,NA,TRBJ2-2,once,TGTGCCAGTAGTATGTCCGGGGAGCTGTTTTTT,CASSMSGELFF
TRBV12-3/TRBV12-4,TRBD1,TRBJ1-2,NA,TGTGCCAGCAGTTCCGGACAGGGTCTTCTTTATGGCTACACCTTC,CASSSGQGLLYGYTF
TRBV13,NA,TRBJ2-2,few,TGTGCCAGCAGCCCAGGGATAGGGGAGCTGTTTTTT,CASSPGIGELFF
TRBV14,TRBD1,TRBJ2-7,few,TGTGCCAGCAGCCACAGGGGGTCCTCCTACGAGCAGTACTTC,CASSHRGSSYEQYF
TRBV27,NA,TRBJ2-5,NA,TGTGCCAGCAGCCCTAGACTCGGGGGAGTGGAGACCCAGTACTTC,CASSPRLGGVETQYF
TRBV6-4,TRBD2,TRBJ2-2,NA,TGTGCCAGCAGTGAAGGACTAGCGGGCACCGGGGAGCTGTTTTTT,CASSEGLAGTGELFF
TRBV5-1,NA,TRBJ1-5,many,TGCGCCAGCAGCTTGGTGGGATTGGATCAGCCCCAGCATTTT,CASSLVGLDQPQHF
TRBV3-1,NA,TRBJ2-7,NA,TGTGCCAGCAGCCAAGCCCGGGCCGGTAACGGCGAGCAGTACTTC,CASSQARAGNGEQYF